Below, 16 T cell receptor beta chains from the same sample are listed, as sequenced in a study of blood T cell repertoires in COVID-19. The table came from immunoSEQ multiplex PCR; TCRdb's copy has only in-frame clones and leaves some out. There are over 100,000 clones in the sample; 85% to 90% occur only once, and 1.1% lies in the top ten. The sample consisted of peripheral blood. Every receptor here comes from a human donor in a cohort sampled during active COVID-19.

The chain carries TRBV29-1 and TRBJ1-4; 8 bases align to TRBD1. Germline lookup yields CDR1 SQVTM and CDR2 ANQGSEA. The CDR3 consists of 12 residues. V dropped 7 bases and J dropped 5; count of bases not matched to a gene: 3. The DNA for the CDR3 is TGCAGCGCGGGACAGGTGAATGAAAAACTGTTTTTT. It encodes CSAGQVNEKLFF.

This clone appeared a single time. The chain uses TRBV14 and TRBJ2-3; no definite D call. The CDR3 covers 14 residues. V was clipped by 4 bases and J by 2 bases, with 10 bases between them. Germline V lookup: CDR1 SGHDN, CDR2 FVKESK. CDR3 sequence reads: CASSRLLYTDTQYF. The CDR3 coding sequence is TGTGCCAGCAGCCGACTTCTATACACAGATACGCAGTATTTT.

The chain combines TRBV5-1 with TRBJ2-7; 13 bases line up with TRBD2. The germline V gene encodes CDR1 SGHRS and CDR2 YFSETQ. Trimming cost V 4 bases and J 4 bases; bases outside gene matches: 5. The CDR3 runs to 15 residues. DNA of the CDR3: TGCGCCAGCAGCCCCAGGACTAGCGGGAGTTACGAGCAGTACTTC. It specifies CASSPRTSGSYEQYF. The whole variable domain, filled in from reference TRBV5-1 and TRBJ2-7, reads KAGVTQTPRYLIKTRGQQVTLSCSPISGHRSVSWYQQTPGQGLQFLFEYFSETQRNKGNFPGRFSGRQFSNSRSEMNVSTLELGDSALYLCASSPRTSGSYEQYFGPGTRLTVT.

The CDR3 reads CASSEPAGGTYGYTF. CDR3 DNA: TGTGCCAGCAGTGAACCCGCAGGGGGAACCTATGGCTACACCTTC. This chain connects TRBV6-1 to TRBJ1-2, with TRBD1 identical over 7 bases. This CDR3 has 15 residues. Unmatched junction bases numbered 7, after V lost 2 bases and J lost 4 bases. In germline, CDR1 is MNHNS, CDR2 SASEGT.

J is TRBJ2-3 and V is TRBV9, with a tentative D call TRBD2 (5 bases). The CDR3 is 16 residues long. V was cut by 4 bases and J by 6 bases, with 21 bases left in between. Germline loops: CDR1 SGDLS, CDR2 YYNGEE. Here the CDR3 reads CASSSQTAPGLDTQYF. DNA for the CDR3: TGTGCCAGCAGCTCCCAGACCGCCCCGGGGTTGGATACGCAGTATTTT.

CDR3 nucleotide sequence: TGTGCCACCAGTGATGCGGGGGGGCCCCCAGGGGAGACCCAGTACTTC. Its translation is CATSDAGGPPGETQYF. This rearrangement joins TRBV24-1 to TRBJ2-5, with 9 bases lining up with TRBD2. Trimming at V came to 3 bases and at J to 5 bases, leaving 9 bases not matched to a gene. The CDR3 is made up of 16 amino acids. Germline CDR1 KGHDR, CDR2 SFDVKD.

V gene TRBV20-1 combines with J gene TRBJ1-4; no clear D. The CDR3 is made up of 14 amino acids. Germline V gene data show CDR1 as DFQATT and CDR2 as SNEGSKA (reference sequence). The V end lost 5 bases, the J end lost 4 bases, and 14 bases lay between the germline ends. The CDR3 nucleotides read TGCAGTGCTGGTGCCGGAGCCTTTAATGAAAAACTGTTTTTT. As protein: CSAGAGAFNEKLFF.

The genes are TRBV6-2 or TRBV6-3 and TRBJ2-5; the D is unclear. The CDR3 spans 16 residues. V dropped 4 bases and J dropped 5 bases, with 20 bases sitting between them. The germline gives CDR1 MNHEY, CDR2 SVGEGT. Written as DNA, the CDR3 is TGTGCCAGCAGTTTGGTCGGCCTTAAAAACAGTGAGACCCAGTACTTC. Residues: CASSLVGLKNSETQYF.

This sequence joins TRBV7-8 and TRBJ2-1; D perhaps matches TRBD1 (7 bases). Per the germline V gene, CDR1 is SGHVS and CDR2 is FQNEAQ. The CDR3 has 14 amino acids. Trimming shortened V by 5 bases and J by 9 bases, and 17 bases separated the two germline ends. The CDR3 is CASSQSRGRGEQFF. Here the CDR3 DNA reads TGTGCCAGCAGCCAGTCGAGGGGGCGGGGTGAGCAGTTCTTC.

CDR3 sequence reads: CASSPRPLVTNTGELFF. Here the CDR3 DNA reads TGTGCCAGCTCACCACGGCCTCTCGTGACGAACACCGGGGAGCTGTTTTTT. The rearrangement joins TRBV18 to TRBJ2-2, with D uncertain. CDR3 size: 17 residues. The germline V and J ends were trimmed by 1 base and 0 bases, with 12 bases remaining between them. In germline, CDR1 is KGHSH, CDR2 LQKENI.

V and J are TRBV6-5 and TRBJ1-4; D unclear. Germline loops: CDR1 MNHEY, CDR2 SVGAGI. Trimming cost V 9 bases and J 0 bases, with 11 bases left between them. This CDR3 is built from 14 residues. The DNA of the CDR3 is TGTGCCAGTTCTCCCGGAGCAACTAATGAAAAACTGTTTTTT. It codes for CASSPGATNEKLFF.

V usage is TRBV4-3 and J usage is TRBJ2-2; TRBD2 matches at 10 bases. The CDR3 loop spans 19 amino acids. The junction had 8 bases not matched to a gene; V was cut back by 0 bases and J by 1 base. Per germline, CDR1 LGHNA and CDR2 YSLEER. In DNA, the CDR3 is TGCGCCAGCAGCCAAGATAACCAGCGGGAGGGAGGGAACACCGGGGAGCTGTTTTTT. Amino acids: CASSQDNQREGGNTGELFF.

The V and J genes are TRBV19 and TRBJ2-3; TRBD2 agrees at 11 bases. Trimming cost V 6 bases and J 0 bases; bases outside gene matches: 11. The CDR3 runs to 18 residues. CDR1 and CDR2 from the germline V gene are LNHDA and SQIVND (reference sequence). The CDR3 nucleotides read TGTGCCAGTAGCCGATCGGGACTAGCGGAAACTAGCACAGATACGCAGTATTTT. Protein product: CASSRSGLAETSTDTQYF.

The J gene is TRBJ2-7, the V gene TRBV18; 7 positions agree with TRBD1. The CDR3 length is 15 residues. The ends lost 8 bases at V and 6 bases at J; junction bases unmatched: 16. From germline, CDR1 is KGHSH and CDR2 LQKENI. The CDR3 region is CASTPNFSRGSEQYF. CDR3 in DNA: TGTGCCAGCACCCCAAACTTCTCCAGGGGGTCCGAGCAGTACTTC.

The chain is built from TRBV6-4 and TRBJ2-3; D is unresolved. The germline gives CDR1 MRHNA, CDR2 SNTAGT. The CDR3 has 15 amino acids. Trimming removed 2 bases from V and 2 bases from J, with 11 bases in between. CDR3 nucleotide sequence: TGTGCCAGCAGTGACCGAGCCGGGTACACAGATACGCAGTATTTT. Translation gives CASSDRAGYTDTQYF.

The chain uses TRBV9 and TRBJ2-2, with D perhaps matching TRBD2 (6 bases). The germline CDR1 and CDR2 sequences are SGDLS and YYNGEE. This CDR3 spans 14 amino acids. V gave up 2 bases and J gave up 6 bases, with 11 bases separating them. This CDR3 is CASSVLREAGELFF. The CDR3 coding sequence is TGTGCCAGCAGCGTGTTAAGGGAGGCCGGGGAGCTGTTTTTT.